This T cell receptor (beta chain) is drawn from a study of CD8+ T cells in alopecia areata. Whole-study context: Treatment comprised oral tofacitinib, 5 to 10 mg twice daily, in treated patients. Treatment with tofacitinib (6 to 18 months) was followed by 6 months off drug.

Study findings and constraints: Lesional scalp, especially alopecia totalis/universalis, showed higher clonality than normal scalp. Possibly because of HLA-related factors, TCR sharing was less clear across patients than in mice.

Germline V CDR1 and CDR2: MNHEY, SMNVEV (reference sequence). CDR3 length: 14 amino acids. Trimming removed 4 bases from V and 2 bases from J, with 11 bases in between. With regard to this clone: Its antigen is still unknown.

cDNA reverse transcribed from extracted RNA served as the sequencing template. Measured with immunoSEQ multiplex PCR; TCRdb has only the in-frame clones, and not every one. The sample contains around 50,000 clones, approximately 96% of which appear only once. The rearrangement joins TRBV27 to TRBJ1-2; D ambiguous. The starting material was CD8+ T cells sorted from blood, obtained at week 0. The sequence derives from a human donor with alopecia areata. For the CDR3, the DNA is TGTGCCAGCAGTTCCATGGCCCCGAACTATGGCTACACCTTC. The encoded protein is CASSSMAPNYGYTF.